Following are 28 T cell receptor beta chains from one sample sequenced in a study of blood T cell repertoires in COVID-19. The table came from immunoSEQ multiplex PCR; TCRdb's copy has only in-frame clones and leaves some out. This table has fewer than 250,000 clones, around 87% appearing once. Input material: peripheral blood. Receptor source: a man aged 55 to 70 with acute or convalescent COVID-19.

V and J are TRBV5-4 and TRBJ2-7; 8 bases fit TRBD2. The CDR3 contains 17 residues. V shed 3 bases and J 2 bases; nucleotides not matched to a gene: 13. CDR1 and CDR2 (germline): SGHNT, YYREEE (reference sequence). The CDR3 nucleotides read TGTGCCAGCAGCTCCCGCGCGGGGGGCAGCATAACCTACGAGCAGTACTTC. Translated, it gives CASSSRAGGSITYEQYF. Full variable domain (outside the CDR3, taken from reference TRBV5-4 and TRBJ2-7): ETGVTQSPTHLIKTRGQQVTLRCSSQSGHNTVSWYQQALGQGPQFIFQYYREEENGRGNFPPRFSGLQFPNYSSELNVNALELDDSALYLCASSSRAGGSITYEQYFGPGTRLTVT.

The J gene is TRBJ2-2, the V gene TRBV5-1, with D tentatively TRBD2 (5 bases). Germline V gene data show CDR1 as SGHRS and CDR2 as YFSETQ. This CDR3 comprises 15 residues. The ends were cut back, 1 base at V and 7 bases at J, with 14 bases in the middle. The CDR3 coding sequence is TGCGCCAGCAGCTTGATAGCACTAGTCGGCGGGGAGCTGTTTTTT. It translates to CASSLIALVGGELFF. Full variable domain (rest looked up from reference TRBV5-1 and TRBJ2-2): KAGVTQTPRYLIKTRGQQVTLSCSPISGHRSVSWYQQTPGQGLQFLFEYFSETQRNKGNFPGRFSGRQFSNSRSEMNVSTLELGDSALYLCASSLIALVGGELFFGEGSRLTVL.

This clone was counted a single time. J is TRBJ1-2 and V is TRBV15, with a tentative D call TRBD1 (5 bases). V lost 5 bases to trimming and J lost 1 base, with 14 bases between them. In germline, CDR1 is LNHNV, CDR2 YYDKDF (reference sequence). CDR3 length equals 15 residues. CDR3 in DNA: TGTGCCACCAGCGTAGGGCAGGGCCTTAACTATGGCTACACCTTC. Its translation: CATSVGQGLNYGYTF.

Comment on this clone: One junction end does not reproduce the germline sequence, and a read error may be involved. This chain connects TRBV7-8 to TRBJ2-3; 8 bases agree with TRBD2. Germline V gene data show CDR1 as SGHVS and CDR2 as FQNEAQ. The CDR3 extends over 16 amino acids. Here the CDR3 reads CASSPGGRGGTYTQYF. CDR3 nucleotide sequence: TGTGCCAGCAGCCCAGGTGGACGGGGGGGCACATATACGCAGTATTTT.

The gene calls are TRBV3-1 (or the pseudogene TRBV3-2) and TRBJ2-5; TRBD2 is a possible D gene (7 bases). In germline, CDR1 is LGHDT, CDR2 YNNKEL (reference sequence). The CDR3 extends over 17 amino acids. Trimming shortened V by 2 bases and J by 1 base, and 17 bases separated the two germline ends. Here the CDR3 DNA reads TGTGCCAGCAGCCAAACGACGGGGGGCGCTGGCCAAGAGACCCAGTACTTC. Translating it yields CASSQTTGGAGQETQYF.

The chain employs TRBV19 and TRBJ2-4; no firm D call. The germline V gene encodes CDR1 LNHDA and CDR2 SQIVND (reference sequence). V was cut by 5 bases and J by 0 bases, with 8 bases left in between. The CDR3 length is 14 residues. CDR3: CASSQDLAKNIQYF. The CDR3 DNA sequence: TGTGCCAGTAGTCAGGATCTAGCCAAAAACATTCAGTACTTC.

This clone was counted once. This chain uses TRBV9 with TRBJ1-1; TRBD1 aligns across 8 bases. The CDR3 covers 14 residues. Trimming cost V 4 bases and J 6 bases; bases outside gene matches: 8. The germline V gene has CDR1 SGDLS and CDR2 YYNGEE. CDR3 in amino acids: CASSSTGVVAEAFF. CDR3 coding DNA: TGTGCCAGCAGCTCGACAGGGGTAGTTGCTGAAGCTTTCTTT.

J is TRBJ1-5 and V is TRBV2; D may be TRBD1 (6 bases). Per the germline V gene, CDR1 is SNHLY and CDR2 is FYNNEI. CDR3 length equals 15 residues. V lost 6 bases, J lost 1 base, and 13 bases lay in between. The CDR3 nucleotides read TGTGCCAGCAGGGGGGGGGCGGCGAGCAATCAGCCCCAGCATTTT. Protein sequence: CASRGGAASNQPQHF.

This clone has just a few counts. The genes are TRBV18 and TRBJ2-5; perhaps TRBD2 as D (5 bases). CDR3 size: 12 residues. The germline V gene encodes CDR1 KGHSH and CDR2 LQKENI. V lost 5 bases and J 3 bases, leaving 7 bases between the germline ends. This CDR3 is CASSGREETQYF. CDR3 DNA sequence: TGTGCCAGCTCAGGGCGGGAAGAGACCCAGTACTTC.

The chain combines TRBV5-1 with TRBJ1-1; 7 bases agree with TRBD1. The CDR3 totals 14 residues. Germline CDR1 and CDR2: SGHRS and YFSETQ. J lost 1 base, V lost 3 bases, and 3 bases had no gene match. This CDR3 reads CASSSGQPNTEAFF. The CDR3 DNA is TGCGCCAGCAGCTCGGGACAGCCGAACACTGAAGCTTTCTTT.

The CDR3 is CASSLRFGTGGGETQYF. The DNA of the CDR3 is TGTGCCAGCAGCTTAAGGTTTGGGACAGGGGGCGGAGAGACCCAGTACTTC. The J gene is TRBJ2-5, the V gene TRBV11-3, with TRBD1 identical over 12 bases. The germline CDR1 and CDR2 sequences are SGHNT and YENEEA. CDR3 length: 17 amino acids. V lost 2 bases to trimming and J lost 4 bases; unmatched junction nucleotides: 8.

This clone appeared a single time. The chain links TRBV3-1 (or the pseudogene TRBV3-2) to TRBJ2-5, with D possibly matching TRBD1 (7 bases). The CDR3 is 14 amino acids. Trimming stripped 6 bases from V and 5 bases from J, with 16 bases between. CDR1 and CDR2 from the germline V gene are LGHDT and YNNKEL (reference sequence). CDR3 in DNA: TGTGCCAGCAGGGACGAGGGGGCGGGGGAGACCCAGTACTTC. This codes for CASRDEGAGETQYF.

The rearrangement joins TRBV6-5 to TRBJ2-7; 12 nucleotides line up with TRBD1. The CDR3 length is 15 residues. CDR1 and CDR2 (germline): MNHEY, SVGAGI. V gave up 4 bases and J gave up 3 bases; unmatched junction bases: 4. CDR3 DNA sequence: TGTGCCAGCAGTTCGGGACAGGGGGCGCGCTACGAGCAGTACTTC. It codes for CASSSGQGARYEQYF.

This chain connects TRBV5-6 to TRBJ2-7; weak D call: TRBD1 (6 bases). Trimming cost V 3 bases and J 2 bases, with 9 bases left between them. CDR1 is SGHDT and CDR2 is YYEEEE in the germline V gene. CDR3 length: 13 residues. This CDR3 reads CASSSDRTYEQYF. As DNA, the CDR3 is TGTGCCAGCAGCTCGGACAGAACCTACGAGCAGTACTTC.

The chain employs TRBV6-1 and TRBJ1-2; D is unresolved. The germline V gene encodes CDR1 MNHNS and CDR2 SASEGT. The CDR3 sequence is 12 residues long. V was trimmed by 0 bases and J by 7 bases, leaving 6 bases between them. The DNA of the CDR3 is TGTGCCAGCAGTGAAGCATGGAGTGGCTACACCTTC. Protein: CASSEAWSGYTF.

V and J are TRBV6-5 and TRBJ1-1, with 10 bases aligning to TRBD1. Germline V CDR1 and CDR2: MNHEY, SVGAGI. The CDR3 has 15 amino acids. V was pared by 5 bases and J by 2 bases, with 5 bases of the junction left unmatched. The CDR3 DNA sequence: TGTGCCAGCAGTAGAGACAGGGGGCAAAACACTGAAGCTTTCTTT. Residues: CASSRDRGQNTEAFF.

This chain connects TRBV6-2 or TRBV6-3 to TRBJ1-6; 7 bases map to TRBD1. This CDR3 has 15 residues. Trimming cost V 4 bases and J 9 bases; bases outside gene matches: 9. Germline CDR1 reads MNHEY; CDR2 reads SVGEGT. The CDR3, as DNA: TGTGCCAGCAGTTCCCCCAAGGGGGCACTTTCACCCCTCCACTTT. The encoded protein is CASSSPKGALSPLHF.

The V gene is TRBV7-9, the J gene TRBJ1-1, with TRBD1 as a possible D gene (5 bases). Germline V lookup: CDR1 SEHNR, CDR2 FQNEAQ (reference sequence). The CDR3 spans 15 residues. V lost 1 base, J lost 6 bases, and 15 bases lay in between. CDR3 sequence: CASSLESGLVAEAFF. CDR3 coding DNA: TGTGCCAGCAGCTTAGAATCAGGGCTGGTGGCTGAAGCTTTCTTT.

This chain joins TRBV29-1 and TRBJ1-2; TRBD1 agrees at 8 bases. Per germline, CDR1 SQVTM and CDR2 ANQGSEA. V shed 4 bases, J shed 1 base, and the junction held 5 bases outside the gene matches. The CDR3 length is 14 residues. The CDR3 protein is CSVAPGGLNYGYTF. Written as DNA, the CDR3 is TGCAGCGTTGCCCCAGGGGGCCTTAACTATGGCTACACCTTC.

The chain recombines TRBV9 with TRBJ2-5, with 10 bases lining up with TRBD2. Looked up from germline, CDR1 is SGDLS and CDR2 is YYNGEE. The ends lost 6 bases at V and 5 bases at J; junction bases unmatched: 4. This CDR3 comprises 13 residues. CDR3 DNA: TGTGCCAGCAAGGAGCGGGGGGGCGAGACCCAGTACTTC. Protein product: CASKERGGETQYF.

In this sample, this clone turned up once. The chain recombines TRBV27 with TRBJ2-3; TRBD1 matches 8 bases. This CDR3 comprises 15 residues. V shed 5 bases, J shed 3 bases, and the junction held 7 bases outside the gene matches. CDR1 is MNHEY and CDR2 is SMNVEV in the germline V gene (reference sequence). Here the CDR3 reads CASSRNRGTTDTQYF. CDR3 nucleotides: TGTGCCAGCAGTCGAAACAGGGGGACGACAGATACGCAGTATTTT.

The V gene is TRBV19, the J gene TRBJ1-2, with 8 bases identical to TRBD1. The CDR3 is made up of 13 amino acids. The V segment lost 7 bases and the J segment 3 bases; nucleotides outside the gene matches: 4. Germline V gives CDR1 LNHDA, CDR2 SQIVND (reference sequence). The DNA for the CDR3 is TGTGCCAGTACCCCGGACAGGGACTATGGCTACACCTTC. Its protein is CASTPDRDYGYTF.

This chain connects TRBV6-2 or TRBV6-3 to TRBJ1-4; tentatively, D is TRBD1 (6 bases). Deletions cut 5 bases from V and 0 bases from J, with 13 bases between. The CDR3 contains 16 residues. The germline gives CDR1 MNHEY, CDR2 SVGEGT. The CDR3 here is CASSTGHRSTNEKLFF. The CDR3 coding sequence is TGTGCCAGCAGTACGGGACACCGCTCAACTAATGAAAAACTGTTTTTT.

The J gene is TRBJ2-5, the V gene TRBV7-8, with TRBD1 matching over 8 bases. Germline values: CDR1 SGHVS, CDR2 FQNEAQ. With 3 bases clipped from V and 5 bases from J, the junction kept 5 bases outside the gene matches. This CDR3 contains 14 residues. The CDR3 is CASSFGTGWETQYF. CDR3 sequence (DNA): TGTGCCAGCAGCTTTGGGACAGGTTGGGAGACCCAGTACTTC.

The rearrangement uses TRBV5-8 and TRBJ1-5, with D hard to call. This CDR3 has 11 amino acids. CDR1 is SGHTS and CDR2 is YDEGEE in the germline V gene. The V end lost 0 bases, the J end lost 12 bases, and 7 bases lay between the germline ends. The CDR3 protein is CASSLVADQHF. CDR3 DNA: TGTGCCAGCAGCTTGGTCGCGGACCAGCATTTT.

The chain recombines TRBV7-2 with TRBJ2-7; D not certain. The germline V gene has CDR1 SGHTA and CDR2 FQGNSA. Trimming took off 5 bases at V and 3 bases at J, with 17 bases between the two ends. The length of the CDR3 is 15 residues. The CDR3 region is CASSPWAGRNYEQYF. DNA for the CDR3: TGTGCCAGCAGCCCCTGGGCAGGCCGGAACTACGAGCAGTACTTC.

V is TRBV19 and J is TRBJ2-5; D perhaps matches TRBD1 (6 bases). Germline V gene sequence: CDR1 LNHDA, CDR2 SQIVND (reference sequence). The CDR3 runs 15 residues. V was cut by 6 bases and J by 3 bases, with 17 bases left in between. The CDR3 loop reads CASSPIAGGKETQYF. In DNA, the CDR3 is TGTGCCAGTAGCCCGATCGCTGGGGGCAAAGAGACCCAGTACTTC.

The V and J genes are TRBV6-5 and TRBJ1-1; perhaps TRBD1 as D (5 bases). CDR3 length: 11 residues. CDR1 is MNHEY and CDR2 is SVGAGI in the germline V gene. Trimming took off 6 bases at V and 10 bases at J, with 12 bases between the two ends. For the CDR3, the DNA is TGTGCCAGCAGCCCACGGCAGGGAGCTTTCTTT. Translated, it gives CASSPRQGAFF.